These 14 T cell receptor beta chains share one sample of origin, sequenced in a study of CD8 T cells in ankylosing spondylitis listed by TCRdb under 2017. Beyond this particular receptor, the publication reports: Blood from ankylosing spondylitis patients appeared to be characterized by a TCR beta motif made up of under ten highly homologous amino acid variants.

For these receptors, no antigen is known. Libraries were constructed by 5' RACE. Sequencer: Illumina HiSeq 2500. TCRdb's own reprocessing of the public reads used fastp at Q25 and MiXCR and kept productive beta chains. Records with the same CDR3 protein are collapsed into one entry carrying the most frequent genes and DNA. Present in this sample are 450,000 or so distinct CDR3 sequences, 25% to 30% of which were seen just once. Of the sample, 0.89% falls within the top ten clones. The sequencing input was blood, either unsorted or a sorted T cell fraction (not recorded which). These receptors came from a male donor with ankylosing spondylitis.

The chain has TRBV19 and TRBJ1-1; D is possibly TRBD1 (6 bases). V gave up 8 bases and J gave up 0 bases, with 10 bases separating them. This CDR3 is built from 13 residues. Germline loops: CDR1 LNHDA, CDR2 SQIVND (reference sequence). The CDR3 sequence is CASSGTLNTEAFF. CDR3 bases: TGTGCCAGTTCCGGGACACTGAACACTGAAGCTTTCTTT. Full variable domain (remainder filled in from reference TRBV19 and TRBJ1-1): DGGITQSPKYLFRKEGQNVTLSCEQNLNHDAMYWYRQDPGQGLRLIYYSQIVNDFQKGDIAEGYSVSREKKESFPLTVTSAQKNPTAFYLCASSGTLNTEAFFGQGTRLTVV.

The rearrangement joins TRBV11-2 to TRBJ2-6; 10 positions agree with TRBD2. V shed 1 base, J shed 2 bases, and the junction held 8 bases outside the gene matches. This CDR3 has 19 residues. The germline gives CDR1 SGHAT, CDR2 FQNNGV. The CDR3 DNA sequence: TGTGCCAGCAGCTTAGGTTTAGTAGCGGGAGGTACTGGGGCCAACGTCCTGACTTTC. Its protein is CASSLGLVAGGTGANVLTF.

The rearrangement uses TRBV7-2 and TRBJ2-7, with 9 bases that match TRBD1. The CDR3 length is 14 residues. V shed 5 bases, J shed 3 bases, and the junction held 5 bases outside the gene matches. Germline V gene sequence: CDR1 SGHTA, CDR2 FQGNSA. Written as DNA, the CDR3 is TGTGCCAGCAGCGCAGGACAGGGGCTCTACGAGCAGTACTTC. Encoded protein: CASSAGQGLYEQYF.

This clonotype was seen more than once but under ten times. The chain uses TRBV2 and TRBJ1-2; no reliable D call. The CDR3 totals 14 residues. Germline V gene data show CDR1 as SNHLY and CDR2 as FYNNEI. V lost 3 bases, J lost 3 bases, and 11 bases lay in between. For the CDR3, the DNA is TGTGCCAGCAGTGACGAGGGATCTGACTATGGCTACACCTTC. It specifies CASSDEGSDYGYTF.

This clonotype was recorded a few times. This sequence joins TRBV20-1 and TRBJ2-1; TRBD2 aligns across 8 bases. CDR1 and CDR2 from the germline V gene are DFQATT and SNEGSKA (reference sequence). This CDR3 spans 13 amino acids. CDR3 protein: CRALSGTWNEQFF. CDR3 in DNA: TGCAGGGCCCTTAGCGGGACGTGGAATGAGCAGTTCTTC.

Only a few counts were recorded for this clonotype. This sequence joins TRBV5-1 and TRBJ2-1; 7 positions agree with TRBD2. Germline CDR1 SGHRS, CDR2 YFSETQ. Germline trimming cut 4 bases from V and 4 bases from J; bases unmatched to any gene: 17. The CDR3 is 18 residues long. CDR3 residues: CASSPGGAAPPMYNEQFF. CDR3 nucleotide sequence: TGCGCCAGCAGCCCGGGGGGAGCGGCTCCGCCCATGTACAATGAGCAGTTCTTC. The variable domain in full, with the rest retrieved from reference TRBV5-1 and TRBJ2-1, is KAGVTQTPRYLIKTRGQQVTLSCSPISGHRSVSWYQQTPGQGLQFLFEYFSETQRNKGNFPGRFSGRQFSNSRSEMNVSTLELGDSALYLCASSPGGAAPPMYNEQFFGPGTRLTVL.

The gene calls are TRBV10-3 and TRBJ1-1; 7 bases match TRBD1. The J segment lost 9 bases and the V segment lost 7 bases, leaving 14 bases of the junction unmatched. CDR3 length: 14 residues. In germline, CDR1 is ENHRY, CDR2 SYGVKD. CDR3 in amino acids: CAIKGEGAPNKAFF. The CDR3 nucleotides are TGTGCCATCAAGGGGGAGGGGGCTCCGAACAAAGCTTTCTTT.

This clonotype was counted ten times or more. The CDR3 sequence: CASSQERVNYGYTF. The CDR3 DNA reads as TGCGCCAGCAGCCAAGAGCGGGTTAACTATGGCTACACCTTC. This rearrangement joins TRBV4-1 to TRBJ1-2, with D uncertain. The V end was cut by 0 bases, the J end by 1 base, with 6 bases between. This CDR3 contains 14 residues. Germline V lookup: CDR1 MGHRA, CDR2 YSYEKL.

This clonotype was detected only a few times. The chain couples TRBV11-2 to TRBJ2-2, with D possibly TRBD1 on 6 matching bases. The V and J ends lost 2 bases and 4 bases respectively, with 11 bases between them. This CDR3 is 15 amino acids long. Germline CDR1 is SGHAT and CDR2 is FQNNGV. The CDR3: CASSLWGRGTGELFF. In nucleotides, the CDR3 is TGTGCCAGCAGCTTATGGGGGCGAGGCACCGGGGAGCTGTTTTTT.

This chain joins TRBV20-1 and TRBJ2-1, with 9 positions matching TRBD1. V lost 6 bases and J lost 10; bases outside the gene matches: 10. The CDR3 has 13 amino acids. Germline loops: CDR1 DFQATT, CDR2 SNEGSKA (reference sequence). The CDR3 region has the DNA TGCAGTGCGCAACAGGGGGCATCGAACGAGCAGTTCTTC. Residues: CSAQQGASNEQFF.

This clonotype was seen a handful of times. The gene calls are TRBV24-1 and TRBJ2-7; D may be TRBD1 (5 bases). CDR3 length: 15 residues. Deletions cut 5 bases from V and 3 bases from J, with 16 bases between. Germline-derived CDR1 and CDR2 are KGHDR and SFDVKD. Written as DNA, the CDR3 is TGTGCCACCAGTGGCAACCTCGGACACATCTACGAGCAGTACTTC. It encodes CATSGNLGHIYEQYF.

This chain uses TRBV20-1 with TRBJ2-2, with D unresolved. Germline-derived CDR1 and CDR2 are DFQATT and SNEGSKA (reference sequence). The CDR3 extends over 13 amino acids. The V end was cut by 7 bases, the J end by 3 bases, with 12 bases between. The CDR3 region is CSGLQWDTGELFF. Written as DNA, the CDR3 is TGCAGTGGTCTGCAGTGGGACACCGGGGAGCTGTTTTTT.

This clonotype was observed many times. The chain links TRBV5-1 to TRBJ2-1, with 7 bases matching TRBD2. Germline V gene sequence: CDR1 SGHRS, CDR2 YFSETQ. The CDR3 spans 18 residues. Trimming cost V 1 base and J 0 bases; bases outside gene matches: 10. This chain's CDR3 is CASSLSASGVPSYNEQFF. In nucleotides, the CDR3 is TGCGCCAGCAGCTTGAGCGCTAGCGGAGTCCCCTCCTACAATGAGCAGTTCTTC.

In this sample, this clonotype turned up a few times. This chain links TRBV20-1 with TRBJ2-3; TRBD2 matches at 11 bases. The CDR3 spans 16 residues. The germline V gene has CDR1 DFQATT and CDR2 SNEGSKA (reference sequence). V shed 0 bases and J 6 bases; nucleotides not matched to a gene: 8. CDR3 residues: CSARDPLAGGFDTQYF. In DNA form, the CDR3 reads TGCAGTGCTAGAGATCCTCTAGCGGGAGGTTTCGATACGCAGTATTTT.